This is a list of T cell receptor beta chains from one sample in a study of cytomegalovirus exposure and HLA in healthy donors. The assay was immunoSEQ multiplex PCR, and TCRdb's table has in-frame clones only and misses some. The sample includes about 110,000 clones, 13% to 15% of them seen just once. The sequenced material came from PBMCs. Receptor source: a female donor in good health and CMV-seronegative. CDR3s include the opening cysteine and the closing phenylalanine or tryptophan. Each record gives: J gene, V gene, CDR3 protein.

TRBJ2-1 TRBV4-2 CASSQDWGVSYNEQFF
TRBJ2-2 TRBV5-6 CASSLRSGAGELFF
TRBJ2-7 TRBV5-1 CASSLVGTSGYEQYF
TRBJ1-3 TRBV5-1 CASSLVAGGGNTIYF
TRBJ2-2 TRBV7-6 CASSSDPNSGGRTGELFF
TRBJ2-2 TRBV30 CAWMDATVANTGELFF
TRBJ1-2 TRBV19 CASMARAGWNYGYTF
TRBJ1-1 TRBV13 CASSLVEGGVSTGTEAFF
TRBJ2-2 TRBV2 CASSLRTENTGELFF
TRBJ1-4 TRBV27 CASSLTGQVEKLFF
TRBJ2-3 TRBV30 CAWSVSGGTDTQYF
TRBJ1-5 TRBV10-3 CAISDRDSVYSNQPQHF
TRBJ2-2 TRBV2 CASIMGLADTGELFF
TRBJ2-1 TRBV12-2 CASRFRRPYNEQFF
TRBJ2-5 TRBV7-9 CASSLGPRETETQYF
TRBJ2-5 TRBV10-3 CAISGRGETQYF
TRBJ2-3 TRBV5-4 CASSLRRDTDTQYF
TRBJ2-7 TRBV20-1 CSAILAVEQYF
TRBJ1-5 TRBV7-3 CASSSVAGQPQHF
TRBJ2-5 TRBV7-2 CASSSVLGLAGQETQYF
TRBJ1-1 TRBV6-5 CASRHDTEAFF
TRBJ2-2 TRBV5-1 CASSLNQGKAGELFF
TRBJ1-1 TRBV9 CASSGVELRAFF
TRBJ1-6 TRBV6-5 CASRRETPRSSPLHF
TRBJ1-5 TRBV19 CASSSWGQGDQPQHF
TRBJ1-1 TRBV10-3 CAISLQGLNTEAFF
TRBJ1-1 TRBV29-1 CSVAPHRENTEAFF
TRBJ2-5 TRBV2 CASSGLAGRRETQYF
TRBJ1-2 TRBV5-6 CASSLGGIAMEGYTF
TRBJ2-7 TRBV12-5 CASGLTPLTGYPSYEQYF
TRBJ2-1 TRBV14 CASSQRTGGSEQFF
TRBJ1-2 TRBV29-1 CSVELVGGDYGYTF
TRBJ1-2 TRBV30 CAWSVQAGRAGYTF
TRBJ2-1 TRBV19 CASSIAGLAGTHEQFF
TRBJ2-7 TRBV4-3 CASSQEWRTSSYEQYF
TRBJ2-5 TRBV6-6 CASTGGASETQYF
TRBJ2-2 TRBV25-1 CASSESRVNTGELFF
TRBJ2-7 TRBV7-9 CASSAGQGGPQYF
TRBJ2-7 TRBV6-5 CASSPSAGSQYEQYF
TRBJ2-7 TRBV30 CAWSAQRGGSYEQYF
TRBJ2-3 TRBV5-1 CASSFFGQPSTDTQYF
TRBJ2-3 TRBV29-1 CSDLPGIDTQYF
TRBJ2-3 TRBV7-9 CASTKGRLAGRRSTDTQYF
TRBJ1-3 TRBV7-2 CASRFDRAGNTIYF
TRBJ2-3 TRBV6-4 CASSDYTDTQYF
TRBJ2-3 TRBV7-2 CASSLDGVGTDTQYF
TRBJ2-7 TRBV10-1 CASSPSSSSGEQYF
TRBJ2-7 TRBV5-1 CASSWDPGASYEQYF
TRBJ2-1 TRBV5-6 CASSLFTSGSDEQFF
TRBJ2-2 TRBV5-1 CASSIAGGELFF
TRBJ2-5 TRBV19 CASNGGRFSQETQYF
TRBJ2-5 TRBV6-6 CASSYPRGGRETQYF
TRBJ2-5 TRBV29-1 CSIDRVQETQYF
TRBJ1-2 TRBV19 CASSIAPGGGYTF
TRBJ1-2 TRBV29-1 CSVGDSIDGYTF
TRBJ2-3 TRBV14 CASSPTGTDTQYF
TRBJ1-5 TRBV4-3 CASSGTRDQPQHF